This entry lists 5 T cell receptor beta chains sequenced from one sample in a study of lymphopenia after photon versus proton radiotherapy. Clones were read by immunoSEQ multiplex PCR, and TCRdb kept only the in-frame ones, dropping some. In the table there are about 40,000 clones, around 84% of which are singletons. This specimen consisted of peripheral blood, obtained from a patient treated with proton-based radiotherapy. The origin of the receptors is a woman in her 70s with pancreatic cancer. Some clones in this sample may be carry-over from other donors' samples.

This chain links TRBV10-3 with TRBJ1-1; tentatively, D is TRBD1 (5 bases). V shed 7 bases and J shed 1 base, with 7 bases lying between them. The CDR3 is 12 amino acids. CDR1 is ENHRY, CDR2 SYGVKD, per germline. Written as DNA, the CDR3 is TGTGCCATCAAGGGGCCGAACACTGAAGCTTTCTTT. Residues: CAIKGPNTEAFF.

This sequence joins TRBV19 and TRBJ2-1, with 9 bases identical to TRBD2. V was pared by 5 bases and J by 4 bases, with 6 bases of the junction left unmatched. There are 15 residues in the CDR3. Germline V gives CDR1 LNHDA, CDR2 SQIVND (reference sequence). The CDR3 protein is CASSQIAGAYNEQFF. The CDR3 DNA reads TGTGCCAGTAGTCAGATAGCGGGGGCTTACAATGAGCAGTTCTTC.

The J gene is TRBJ2-2, the V gene TRBV6-5; a weak D match, TRBD1 (5 bases). Per germline, CDR1 MNHEY and CDR2 SVGAGI. Trimming shortened V by 2 bases and J by 7 bases, and 8 bases separated the two germline ends. The CDR3 runs 13 residues. CDR3 in DNA: TGTGCCAGCAGTTACCGACAGAACGGGGAGCTGTTTTTT. The encoded protein is CASSYRQNGELFF.

The chain employs TRBV30 and TRBJ2-1; TRBD2 agrees at 8 bases. Germline CDR1 is GTSNPN and CDR2 is SVGIG (reference sequence). CDR3 length: 15 amino acids. The J segment lost 3 bases and the V segment lost 3 bases, leaving 7 bases of the junction unmatched. The CDR3 is CAWRSREGLYNEQFF. CDR3 DNA sequence: TGTGCCTGGAGGAGCCGGGAGGGCCTCTACAATGAGCAGTTCTTC.

V gene TRBV10-2 combines with J gene TRBJ2-1; the match to TRBD2 covers 14 bases. V dropped 4 bases and J dropped 9; count of bases not matched to a gene: 2. The germline V gene has CDR1 WSHSY and CDR2 SAAADI. The length of the CDR3 is 14 residues. In nucleotides, the CDR3 is TGCGCCAGCAGTGGACTAGCGGGAGGGAGTGAGCAGTTCTTC. This encodes CASSGLAGGSEQFF.